This T cell receptor beta chain was sequenced for a study of CD8+CD57+ T cells in acquired aplastic anemia. Trimming left V 5 bases short and J 5 bases short, with 17 bases between. Germline V CDR1 and CDR2: SGHRS, YFSETQ. The CDR3 loop spans 14 amino acids. TCR beta VDJ and CDR3 were profiled, and genomic DNA was the template. MiXCR, run by TCRdb on the reads, gives a single entry per CDR3 protein. The profile shows about 220,000 distinct CDR3 sequences, roughly 35% of them singletons. V is TRBV5-1 and J is TRBJ2-7, with D perhaps TRBD1 (5 bases). This TCR came from a human donor in good health, serving as a control. The sample comprised sorted CD4+, CD8+, or CD8+CD57+ T cells (not recorded which) from PBMCs. CDR3 sequence reads: CASRVTPQVHEQYF. As DNA, the CDR3 is TGCGCCAGCAGAGTGACCCCACAGGTCCACGAGCAGTACTTC.